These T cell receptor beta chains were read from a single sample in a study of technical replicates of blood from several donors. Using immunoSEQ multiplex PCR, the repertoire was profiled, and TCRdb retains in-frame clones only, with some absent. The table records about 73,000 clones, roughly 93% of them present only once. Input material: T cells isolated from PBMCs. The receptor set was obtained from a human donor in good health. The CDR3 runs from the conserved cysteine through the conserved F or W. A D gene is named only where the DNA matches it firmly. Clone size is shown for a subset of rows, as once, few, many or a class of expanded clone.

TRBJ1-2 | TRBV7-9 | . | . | CASSPQGPRNPAGYTF | TGTGCCAGCAGCCCACAGGGTCCCCGGAACCCCGCGGGCTACACCTTC
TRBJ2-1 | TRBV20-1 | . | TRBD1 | CSALDREQFF | TGCAGTGCATTGGACAGGGAGCAGTTCTTC
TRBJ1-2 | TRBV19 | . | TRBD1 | CASSLDRQGWDYGYTF | TGTGCCAGTAGTTTAGATCGACAGGGTTGGGACTATGGCTACACCTTC
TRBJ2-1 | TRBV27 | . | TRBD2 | CASTRLAGGREQFF | TGTGCCAGCACCCGACTAGCGGGGGGTAGAGAGCAGTTCTTC
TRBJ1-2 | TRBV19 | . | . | CASGADFGGTDGYTF | TGTGCCAGTGGAGCTGATTTCGGGGGAACGGACGGCTACACCTTC
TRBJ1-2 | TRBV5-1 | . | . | CASSWDNNYGYTF | TGCGCCAGCAGCTGGGACAATAACTATGGCTACACCTTC
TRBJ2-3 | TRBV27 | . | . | CASSFRGHSTDTQYF | TGTGCCAGCAGTTTCAGGGGCCATAGCACAGATACGCAGTATTTT
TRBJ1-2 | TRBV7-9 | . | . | CASSPRENGYTF | TGTGCCAGCAGCCCCCGCGAGAATGGCTACACCTTC
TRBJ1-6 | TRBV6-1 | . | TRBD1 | CASKRQGVENSPLHF | TGTGCCAGCAAGCGACAGGGAGTAGAAAATTCACCCCTCCACTTT
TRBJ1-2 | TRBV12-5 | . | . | CASGLSTGRYGYTF | TGTGCTAGTGGTTTGTCTACAGGACGCTATGGCTACACCTTC
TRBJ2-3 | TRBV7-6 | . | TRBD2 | CASSEASGSFTDTQYF | TGTGCCAGCAGCGAAGCGAGCGGGAGCTTCACAGATACGCAGTATTTT
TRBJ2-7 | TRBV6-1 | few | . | CASSEWLSRGNYEQYF | TGTGCCAGCAGTGAATGGCTCTCCAGGGGCAACTACGAGCAGTACTTC
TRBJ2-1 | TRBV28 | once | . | CASSPPGLHNEQFF | TGTGCCAGCAGCCCCCCCGGTCTCCACAATGAGCAGTTCTTC
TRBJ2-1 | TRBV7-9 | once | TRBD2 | CASKVRSGRGNEQFF | TGTGCCAGCAAGGTTCGTAGCGGGAGGGGGAATGAGCAGTTCTTC
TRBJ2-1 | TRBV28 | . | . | CASSPLMERAHNEQFF | TGTGCCAGCAGTCCACTCATGGAGCGGGCCCACAATGAGCAGTTCTTC
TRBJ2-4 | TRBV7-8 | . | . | CASSSLMGQTNIQYF | TGTGCCAGCAGCTCTCTTATGGGGCAGACAAACATTCAGTACTTC
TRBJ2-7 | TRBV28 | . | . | CASSFMFYEQYF | TGTGCCAGCAGTTTTATGTTTTACGAGCAGTACTTC
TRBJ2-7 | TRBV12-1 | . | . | CASSPGLAEPYEQYF | TGTGCCAGCAGCCCCGGACTAGCGGAGCCCTACGAGCAGTACTTC
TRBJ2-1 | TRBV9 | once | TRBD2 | CASSGDGGGSYNEQFF | TGTGCCAGCTCCGGAGACGGGGGGGGCTCCTACAATGAGCAGTTCTTC
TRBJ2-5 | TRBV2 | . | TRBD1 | CASSEGSSADRQETQYF | TGTGCCAGCAGTGAAGGAAGTTCGGCGGACAGGCAAGAGACCCAGTACTTC
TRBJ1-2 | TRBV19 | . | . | CASSIDPRHQMIYGYTF | TGTGCCAGTAGTATAGATCCGAGGCACCAAATGATCTATGGCTACACCTTC
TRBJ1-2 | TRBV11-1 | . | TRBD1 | CASSWGQGANYGYTF | TGTGCCAGCAGCTGGGGACAGGGAGCTAACTATGGCTACACCTTC
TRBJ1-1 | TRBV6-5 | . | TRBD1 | CASSPGQVNTEAFF | TGTGCCAGCAGCCCGGGACAGGTAAACACTGAAGCTTTCTTT
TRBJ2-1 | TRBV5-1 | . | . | CASSLEGVTYNEQFF | TGCGCCAGCAGCTTGGAGGGGGTGACCTACAATGAGCAGTTCTTC
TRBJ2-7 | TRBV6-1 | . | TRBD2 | CASRVGTSYEQYF | TGTGCCAGCAGGGTCGGGACTAGCTACGAGCAGTACTTC
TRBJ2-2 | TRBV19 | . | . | CASKMGGPGTGELFF | TGTGCCAGTAAGATGGGGGGGCCTGGCACCGGGGAGCTGTTTTTT
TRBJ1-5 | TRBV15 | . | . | CATSRELSNQPQHF | TGTGCCACCAGCAGAGAACTGTCCAATCAGCCCCAGCATTTT
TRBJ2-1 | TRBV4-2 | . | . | CASSLRPRGDEQFF | TGTGCCAGCAGCCTACGACCACGGGGTGATGAGCAGTTCTTC
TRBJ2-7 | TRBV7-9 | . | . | CASSLGVSGLSYEQYF | TGTGCCAGCAGCCTAGGGGTGTCAGGGTTGTCCTACGAGCAGTACTTC
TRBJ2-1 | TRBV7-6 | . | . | CASSSLSRQDLYNEQFF | TGTGCCAGCAGCTCACTTTCCCGACAGGATCTATACAATGAGCAGTTCTTC
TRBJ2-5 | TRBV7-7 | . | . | CASSRSEGEGETQYF | TGTGCTAGCAGCCGAAGCGAGGGGGAAGGAGAGACCCAGTACTTC
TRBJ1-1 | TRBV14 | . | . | CASSPDSGTEAFF | TGTGCCAGCAGCCCCGACAGTGGCACTGAAGCTTTCTTT
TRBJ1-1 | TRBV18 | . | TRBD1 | CASSRDRSPEAFF | TGTGCCAGCTCACGGGACAGGAGCCCTGAAGCTTTCTTT
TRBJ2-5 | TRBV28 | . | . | CASSLAAETQYF | TGTGCCAGCAGTTTGGCGGCAGAGACCCAGTACTTC
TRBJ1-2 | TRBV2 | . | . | CASSDGTPYGYTF | TGTGCCAGCAGTGATGGGACACCCTATGGCTACACCTTC
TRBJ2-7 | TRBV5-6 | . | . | CASSLSLALDEQYF | TGTGCCAGCAGCTTGTCTCTAGCTCTCGACGAGCAGTACTTC
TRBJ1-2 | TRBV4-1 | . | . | CASSQAVIGRNYGYTF | TGCGCCAGCAGCCAAGCTGTTATTGGGAGGAACTATGGCTACACCTTC
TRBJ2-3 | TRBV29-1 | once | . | CSVEERGRGGRDTQYF | TGCAGCGTTGAAGAACGGGGAAGGGGGGGCCGGGATACGCAGTATTTT
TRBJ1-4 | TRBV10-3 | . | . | CAISALDSGENEKLFF | TGTGCCATCAGTGCTCTGGACTCCGGAGAAAATGAAAAACTGTTTTTT
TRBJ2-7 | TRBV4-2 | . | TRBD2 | CASSPSMSGTFAYEQYF | TGTGCCAGCAGCCCAAGTATGAGCGGGACCTTTGCCTACGAGCAGTACTTC
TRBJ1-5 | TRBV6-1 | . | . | CASRMGPNQPQHF | TGTGCCAGCAGGATGGGCCCCAATCAGCCCCAGCATTTT